This T cell receptor beta chain derives from a study of T cells after yellow fever vaccination. On the study more broadly: Where fractions had low cell numbers, libraries were prepared from them with the SMART-Seq v4 Ultra Low Input RNA kit.

General observations from the study: Reappearance after the booster was observed for most primary-vaccination clones (roughly 97% CD4, just over 85% CD8). Contamination by abundant bulk-population clonotypes could be present in FACS-sorted repertoires.

UMIs were added to TCR cDNA along with a universal primer site when it was made by 5'RACE template switching. In TCRdb, the 5' RACE reads were re-called with MiXCR into one record per CDR3 protein. The sample gives hundreds of thousands of distinct CDR3 sequences, 13% of which show up once; about 14% is in the top ten. The CDR3 contains 17 residues. V gave up 1 base and J gave up 5 bases; unmatched junction bases: 9. The germline gives CDR1 SGDLS, CDR2 YYNGEE. The table lists this clonotype with a few counts. Antigen: not known. The clonotype was recovered from a man aged 25 to 40 who received the YFV17D yellow fever vaccine. V usage is TRBV9 and J usage is TRBJ2-1, with 10 bases that match TRBD2. This specimen was PBMCs, taken on the day of the yellow fever booster vaccination. The CDR3 region is CASSVSQWTSGNNEQFF. CDR3 bases: TGTGCCAGCAGCGTATCCCAGTGGACTAGCGGAAACAATGAGCAGTTCTTC.